This TCR beta chain emerged from a study of post-analysis software for immune sequencing data. Study-level results: Higher frequency in patients than in controls was seen for roughly 5 TRBV segments, with TRBV5-6, TRBV5-1 and TRBV20-1 among them.

TCR beta libraries were prepared from cDNA with unique molecular identifiers. TCRdb processed the PCR reads anew with MiXCR; each CDR3 protein has one entry. The sample has 820,000 or so distinct CDR3 sequences; under 70% are singletons. Concerning this clonotype itself: What it binds is unknown.

The CDR3 is 14 residues long. V was pared by 6 bases and J by 4 bases, with 8 bases of the junction left unmatched. Germline V gives CDR1 SQVTM, CDR2 ANQGSEA. The source of this sequence is a girl aged 10-17 years with multiple sclerosis. Sequenced: blood. The chain employs TRBV29-1 and TRBJ2-3, with 9 bases fitting TRBD2. DNA of the CDR3: TGCAGCGTACGTAGCGGGAGAGGGGCAGATACGCAGTATTTT. This gives the protein CSVRSGRGADTQYF.